These T cell receptor beta chains were read from a single sample in a study of response to subunit inactivated influenza vaccine. Each CDR3 protein gets one entry after TCRdb re-called the RT-PCR reads with MiXCR. The data hold roughly 190,000 distinct CDR3 sequences, with approximately 14% observed a single time. The sample consisted of CD8+ T cells sorted from PBMCs, taken 5 days after vaccination. The receptors shown here come from a man in his fifties or sixties who received an inactivated influenza vaccine. Both conserved end residues are part of each CDR3. A D gene is named only where the DNA matches it firmly. Where a row states a size, it is once, few, many or the class of an expanded clone; other rows omit it.

>TRBV29-1|.|many|TRBJ2-1
CSLTEGGSYNEQFF
TGCAGCTTGACGGAAGGGGGGTCGTACAATGAGCAGTTCTTC
>TRBV19|.|few|TRBJ1-5
CASSIPGDSNQPQHF
TGTGCCAGTAGTATCCCGGGGGATAGCAATCAGCCCCAGCATTTT
>TRBV13|TRBD1|few|TRBJ2-7
CASSSEGAYEQYF
TGTGCCAGCAGCTCAGAGGGGGCTTACGAGCAGTACTTC
>TRBV4-2|.|few|TRBJ2-7
CASSREQGVYEQYF
TGTGCCAGCAGCCGGGAACAGGGAGTCTACGAGCAGTACTTC
>TRBV6-2/TRBV6-3|TRBD2|few|TRBJ2-2
CASRSAGVLFF
TGTGCCAGCAGATCAGCGGGAGTTCTGTTTTTT
>TRBV24-1|.|few|TRBJ2-1
CATSDFGENEQFF
TGTGCCACCAGTGATTTCGGAGAAAATGAGCAGTTCTTC
>TRBV3-1|TRBD2|many|TRBJ2-1
CASSPSGSGGNNEQFF
TGTGCCAGCAGCCCCAGTGGTAGCGGGGGGAACAATGAGCAGTTCTTC
>TRBV7-9|TRBD1|.|TRBJ2-3
CASSLPWTGGRTDTQYF
TGTGCCAGCAGCTTACCATGGACAGGGGGACGCACAGATACGCAGTATTTT
>TRBV4-3|.|few|TRBJ2-4
CASSGERENIQYF
TGCGCCAGCAGCGGGGAACGGGAAAACATTCAGTACTTC
>TRBV5-5|TRBD2|many|TRBJ2-3
CASFPLAGYTDTQYF
TGTGCCAGCTTCCCACTAGCGGGGTACACAGATACGCAGTATTTT
>TRBV24-1|.|.|TRBJ2-5
CATSDLPGLRGETQYF
TGTGCCACCAGTGATTTGCCGGGACTGCGGGGAGAGACCCAGTACTTC
>TRBV11-2|.|few|TRBJ2-7
CASSLSQGLYEQYF
TGTGCCAGCAGCTTGTCGCAGGGGCTCTACGAGCAGTACTTC
>TRBV12-3/TRBV12-4|TRBD1|few|TRBJ1-2
CASSLGQGYGYTF
TGTGCCAGCAGTTTAGGACAGGGATATGGCTACACCTTC
>TRBV28|TRBD2|.|TRBJ2-3
CASSFSPATSGVSTDTQYF
TGTGCCAGCAGTTTTTCACCAGCGACTAGCGGAGTCAGCACAGATACGCAGTATTTT
>TRBV4-3|.|few|TRBJ2-7
CASSQEGYEQYF
TGCGCCAGCAGCCAAGAGGGCTACGAGCAGTACTTC
>TRBV29-1|.|few|TRBJ2-3
CSAAPRYTQYF
TGCAGCGCGGCGCCTCGGTATACGCAGTATTTT
>TRBV27|TRBD1|few|TRBJ2-3
CASSSLRRDRAGTDTQYF
TGTGCCAGCAGTTCCTTACGAAGAGACAGGGCAGGGACAGATACGCAGTATTTT
>TRBV27|.|.|TRBJ2-7
CASSLFKPGPSYEQYF
TGTGCCAGCAGTTTATTCAAACCGGGACCTAGCTACGAGCAGTACTTC
>TRBV28|.|few|TRBJ2-5
CASTIGHKNQETQYF
TGTGCCAGCACCATCGGGCACAAAAATCAAGAGACCCAGTACTTC
>TRBV7-9|TRBD1|.|TRBJ1-1
CASSFPKGASNTEAFF
TGTGCCAGCAGCTTTCCAAAGGGGGCGTCGAACACTGAAGCTTTCTTT
>TRBV29-1|.|many|TRBJ2-1
CSVEGFGSLNEQFF
TGCAGCGTTGAAGGTTTCGGGAGTCTGAATGAGCAGTTCTTC
>TRBV20-1|.|many|TRBJ2-7
CSARTWDYEQYF
TGCAGTGCTAGGACATGGGATTACGAGCAGTACTTC
>TRBV15|TRBD1|.|TRBJ2-7
CATSRGRQGANEQYF
TGTGCCACCAGCAGAGGCCGACAGGGGGCCAACGAGCAGTACTTC
>TRBV12-3/TRBV12-4|.|few|TRBJ2-1
CASTPVAVGEQFF
TGTGCCAGCACCCCCGTAGCGGTGGGTGAGCAGTTCTTC